This T cell receptor beta chain was identified in a study of T cells in Graves' hyperthyroidism and ophthalmopathy. In the study overall: Peripheral blood specimens were obtained at initial diagnosis, prior to any treatment.

In its sample, this clonotype was seen a few times. Its antigen is as yet unknown. At least 3 on the Clinical Activity Score was recorded for ophthalmopathy patients, who also had NOSPECS grade at least 4 and duration under 3 months. Diagnosis relied on clinical symptoms, serum thyroxine and TRAb, thyroid ultrasound and orbital computed tomography. The study, taken as a whole, reports: Most clonotypes expanded in the thyroid (above 0.001) were also present in blood.

The CDR3 has 16 amino acids. Germline V gene data show CDR1 as SGHRS and CDR2 as YFSETQ. V dropped 0 bases and J dropped 2; count of bases not matched to a gene: 6. There were TCR beta CDR3 regions amplified from RNA transcripts. A set of HTBI primers served as the primers for a first-round RT-PCR of the TCR CDR3. TCRdb re-analysed the multiplex PCR reads in MiXCR, keeping a single row per CDR3 protein. The table lists almost 500,000 distinct CDR3 sequences, about 20% of them singletons. Sequenced material: blood. The receptor was isolated from a woman in her 70s with Graves' ophthalmopathy. The rearrangement links TRBV5-1 to TRBJ2-3; TRBD1 aligns across 7 bases. The CDR3 DNA sequence: TGCGCCAGCAGCTTGGATTGGACAGGCCTCACAGATACGCAGTATTTT. It yields the protein CASSLDWTGLTDTQYF. The entire variable domain, with the rest obtained from reference TRBV5-1 and TRBJ2-3, is as follows: KAGVTQTPRYLIKTRGQQVTLSCSPISGHRSVSWYQQTPGQGLQFLFEYFSETQRNKGNFPGRFSGRQFSNSRSEMNVSTLELGDSALYLCASSLDWTGLTDTQYFGPGTRLTVL.